The rows below give T cell receptor beta chains drawn from one sample of a study of T cell responses to AZD1222 COVID-19 vaccine. Data came from immunoSEQ multiplex PCR; TCRdb stores just in-frame clones and leaves some out. Of 100,000 to 150,000 clones in the sample, about 89% were seen once. This sample comprised peripheral blood, obtained on day 0 of AZD1222 vaccination. These receptors came from an adult in good health. Each CDR3 is given with its conserved first and last residue. Fields, in order: clone size, J gene, V gene, D gene, CDR3 DNA, CDR3 protein. The D gene is left open where the match is weak. Where a row states a size, it is once, few, many or the class of an expanded clone; other rows omit it.

- TRBJ2-1 TRBV27 - TGTGCCAATAGCAATCTCGACTTCACTTGGGAGTGGGAGCAGTTCTTC CANSNLDFTWEWEQFF
- TRBJ1-5 TRBV28 - TGTGCCAGCAGTCTAGCTAGGAGTCAGCCCCAGCATTTT CASSLARSQPQHF
- TRBJ2-3 TRBV24-1 TRBD1 TGTGCCACCAGTGACATGGGACAGAGCACAGATACGCAGTATTTT CATSDMGQSTDTQYF
once TRBJ1-2 TRBV28 TRBD1 TGTGCCAGCAGTTGGGGACAGACTACTTATGGCTACACCTTC CASSWGQTTYGYTF
- TRBJ1-1 TRBV7-2 - TGTGCCAGCAGCTTAGACCCGAACACTGAAGCTTTCTTT CASSLDPNTEAFF
- TRBJ1-1 TRBV7-8 - TGTGCCAGCAGCGTAGGACGGTACTTCGCTGAAGCTTTCTTT CASSVGRYFAEAFF
- TRBJ2-5 TRBV6-5 TRBD1 TGTGCCAGCAGTTTAACACAGGGGGCGTTGTCGGTGACCCAGTACTTC CASSLTQGALSVTQYF
- TRBJ2-1 TRBV6-5 - TGTGCCAGCAGTTTGGGGCATTCGAGTACCTACAATGAGCAGTTCTTC CASSLGHSSTYNEQFF
- TRBJ1-2 TRBV7-3 - TGTGCCAGCAGTCCAGGGCCCGCTAACTATGGCTACACCTTC CASSPGPANYGYTF
- TRBJ1-1 TRBV13 - TGTGCCAGCAGCTTAGAGGACCTTGGAGCTTTCTTT CASSLEDLGAFF
- TRBJ2-3 TRBV29-1 - TGCAGCGTTGATGGGGGCTCGGGCACAGATACGCAGTATTTT CSVDGGSGTDTQYF
- TRBJ2-2 TRBV5-8 - TGTGCCAGCAGCTTGGCAGGGACAACCGGGGAGCTGTTTTTT CASSLAGTTGELFF
once TRBJ2-1 TRBV7-2 - TGTGCCAGCAGCTTAGTTGGCAATGAGCAGTTCTTC CASSLVGNEQFF
- TRBJ1-2 TRBV11-1 TRBD1 TGTGCCAGCAGCCAAGACAGGGGACCAGCCTATGGCTACACCTTC CASSQDRGPAYGYTF
- TRBJ2-3 TRBV6-5 TRBD1 TGTGCCAGCAGTTACTCCAGGGGGAGCACAGATACGCAGTATTTT CASSYSRGSTDTQYF
- TRBJ2-2 TRBV9 - TGTGCCAGCAGCGTAGCTATGGAGCCCACCGGGGAGCTGTTTTTT CASSVAMEPTGELFF
- TRBJ2-7 TRBV6-5 - TGTGCCAGCAGTTACTCTGAAAACGAGCAGTACTTC CASSYSENEQYF
- TRBJ1-1 TRBV6-5 - TGTGCCAGCAGTTACTCGATAGAAAGTAACACTGAAGCTTTCTTT CASSYSIESNTEAFF
- TRBJ1-2 TRBV28 TRBD1 TGTGCCAGCAGTTCCACCGGGACAGTCTATGGCTACACCTTC CASSSTGTVYGYTF
- TRBJ2-7 TRBV30 - TGTGCCTGGAGTGTGCAAGCTTACGAGCAGTACTTC CAWSVQAYEQYF
- TRBJ2-4 TRBV28 TRBD2 TGTGCCAGCAGTTTCGCTAGCGGGATCCGCTCGGACATTCAGTACTTC CASSFASGIRSDIQYF
- TRBJ1-2 TRBV30 - TGTGCCTGGGCGGGGACACCCTATGGCTACACCTTC CAWAGTPYGYTF
- TRBJ2-3 TRBV24-1 TRBD2 TGTGCCACCAGTGATCCGACTAGCGGGAGGGCAGATACGCAGTATTTT CATSDPTSGRADTQYF
- TRBJ2-2 TRBV5-1 - TGCGCCAGCAGCTTGGTACCCGGCACCGGGGAGCTGTTTTTT CASSLVPGTGELFF
- TRBJ2-1 TRBV24-1 - TGTGCCACCAGTGATTGGGATCTAAATGAGCAGTTCTTC CATSDWDLNEQFF
- TRBJ2-7 TRBV24-1 - TGTGCCACCGCGGGCAGGACTTCCTACGAGCAGTACTTC CATAGRTSYEQYF
- TRBJ2-7 TRBV27 TRBD2 TGTGCCAGCAGTTTATTGCTAGCGGGCCCCTACGAGCAGTACTTC CASSLLLAGPYEQYF
- TRBJ1-3 TRBV30 - TGTGCCTGGAGCGTAAACTCTGGAAACACCATATATTTT CAWSVNSGNTIYF
- TRBJ2-5 TRBV3-1/TRBV3-2 TRBD1 TGTGCCAGCAGCCTTTCAGGGGGATGGGGCCAAGAGACCCAGTACTTC CASSLSGGWGQETQYF
- TRBJ2-5 TRBV6-5 - TGTGCCAGCAGTTTGGGTCTCAAGGGGGGGACCCAGTACTTC CASSLGLKGGTQYF
- TRBJ2-7 TRBV19 - TGTGCCAGTAGTATAGGGCAGTCCGTCGGCGAGCAGTACTTC CASSIGQSVGEQYF
- TRBJ1-6 TRBV11-3 - TGTGCCAGCAGCCCCCTACCTGGTTCACCCCTCCACTTT CASSPLPGSPLHF
- TRBJ1-1 TRBV18 TRBD1 TGTGCCAGCTCAGAGACAGGGGTTGCTGAAGCTTTCTTT CASSETGVAEAFF
once TRBJ2-5 TRBV7-2 TRBD2 TGTGCCAGCAGCTCCGGGACTAGCGGGAGGGAAGAGACCCAGTACTTC CASSSGTSGREETQYF
- TRBJ1-2 TRBV6-5 - TGTGCCAGCAGTTACAGCCCTAACTATGGCTACACCTTC CASSYSPNYGYTF
- TRBJ1-5 TRBV3-1/TRBV3-2 - TGTGCCAGCAGCTCGGGCTATACCCACAATCAGCCCCAGCATTTT CASSSGYTHNQPQHF
once TRBJ2-4 TRBV28 TRBD2 TGTGCCAGCAGTTATACAGCGGGGGCCAAAAACATTCAGTACTTC CASSYTAGAKNIQYF
- TRBJ2-7 TRBV14 - TGTGCCAGCAGCTCAGGGGCCCCGTGGGCCTACGAGCAGTACTTC CASSSGAPWAYEQYF
- TRBJ2-3 TRBV7-3 TRBD1 TGTGCCAGCAGCTTCCTAAAGGGGGCCCGGGTGTATTTT CASSFLKGARVYF
- TRBJ2-5 TRBV24-1 TRBD1 TGTGCCACCAGTGCAGGGGGCGAGACCCAGTACTTC CATSAGGETQYF
once TRBJ2-7 TRBV28 - TGTGCCAGCAGTTTTTCCCCATGGGGGGTAGGATACGAGCAGTACTTC CASSFSPWGVGYEQYF
- TRBJ2-1 TRBV10-2 - TGCGCCAGCAGCGCTAGTTACAATGAGCAGTTCTTC CASSASYNEQFF
- TRBJ2-7 TRBV29-1 - TGCAGCGTTGGAAGGAGCCCCTACGAGCAGTACTTC CSVGRSPYEQYF
once TRBJ2-2 TRBV6-1 TRBD1 TGTGCCAGCAGTGATTGGGGCAGGGGGCGCACCGGGGAGCTGTTTTTT CASSDWGRGRTGELFF
- TRBJ2-7 TRBV3-1/TRBV3-2 TRBD1 TGTGCCAGCAGCCTAGACAGGGTTTCCCACGAGCAGTACTTC CASSLDRVSHEQYF
- TRBJ2-3 TRBV7-2 - TGTGCCAGCAGCTTAGCGCCTCCTACAGATACGCAGTATTTT CASSLAPPTDTQYF
once TRBJ2-3 TRBV11-3 - TGTGCCAGCAGCTTAGTGGGTAGGGCAGATACGCAGTATTTT CASSLVGRADTQYF
- TRBJ2-3 TRBV24-1 TRBD1 TGTGCCACCAGTGATCTCACAGGGGGCGAGGGCACAGATACGCAGTATTTT CATSDLTGGEGTDTQYF
- TRBJ2-2 TRBV14 - TGTGCCAGCAGCCAAGGACAGACATCCACCGGGGAGCTGTTTTTT CASSQGQTSTGELFF
- TRBJ1-3 TRBV6-4 TRBD1 TGTGCCAGCAGCCCTACAGGGGCGAGTGGAAACACCATATATTTT CASSPTGASGNTIYF
- TRBJ2-5 TRBV7-2 - TGTGCCAGCAGCTTCATGGGCCCTAACACGGAGACCCAGTACTTC CASSFMGPNTETQYF
- TRBJ1-1 TRBV6-5 - TGTGCCAGCAGTTACGCAGGGATGAACACTGAAGCTTTCTTT CASSYAGMNTEAFF
few TRBJ1-6 TRBV11-2 TRBD1 TGTGCCAGCAGCTTAAGTAGGGGGCGCACCCATAATTCACCCCTCCACTTT CASSLSRGRTHNSPLHF
- TRBJ1-2 TRBV19 TRBD1 TGTGCCAGTAGTTCGCCCCCCGGGACAGGCTATGGCTACACCTTC CASSSPPGTGYGYTF
- TRBJ1-6 TRBV14 - TGTGCCAGTTCGCCGGGACGGGGTAGCTCCTATAATTCACTCCTCCACTTT CASSPGRGSSYNSLLHF